This T cell receptor (beta chain) appears in the sequencing data of a study of early T cells in non-severe SARS-CoV-2 infection. V lost 5 bases and J lost 0; bases outside the gene matches: 5. CDR3 length equals 16 residues. The germline CDR1 and CDR2 sequences are SGHTA and FQGTGA. TCRdb ran MiXCR on the 5' RACE reads and lists one entry per CDR3 protein. The profile shows nearly 50,000 distinct CDR3 sequences, approximately 5.7% of them singletons. This clonotype was observed at least ten times. The rearrangement uses TRBV7-3 and TRBJ2-3; 10 nucleotides match TRBD2. Here the sequenced sample was whole blood, taken at baseline. This sequence originates from an adult who was a healthcare worker with PCR-confirmed SARS-CoV-2 infection or an uninfected control (not recorded which). The CDR3 loop reads CASSIGLAESTDTQYF. The CDR3 DNA is TGTGCCAGCAGCATCGGACTAGCGGAGAGCACAGATACGCAGTATTTT.